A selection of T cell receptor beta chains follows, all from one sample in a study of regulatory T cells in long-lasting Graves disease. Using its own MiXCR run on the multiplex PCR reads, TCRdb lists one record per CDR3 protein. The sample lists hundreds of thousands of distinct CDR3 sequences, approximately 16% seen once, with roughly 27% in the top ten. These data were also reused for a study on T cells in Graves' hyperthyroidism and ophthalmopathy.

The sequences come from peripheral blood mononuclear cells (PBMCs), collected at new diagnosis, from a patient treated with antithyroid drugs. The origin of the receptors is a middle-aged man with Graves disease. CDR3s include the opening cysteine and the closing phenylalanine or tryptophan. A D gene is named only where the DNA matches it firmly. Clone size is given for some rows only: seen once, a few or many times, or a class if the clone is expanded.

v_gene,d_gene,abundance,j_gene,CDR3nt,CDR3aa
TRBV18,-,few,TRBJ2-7,TGTGCCAGCTCACCACCCTTTACCTACGAGCAGTACTTC,CASSPPFTYEQYF
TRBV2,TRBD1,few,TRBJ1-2,TGTGCCAGCAGCGCCGGGACAGGCTGTGGCTACACCTTC,CASSAGTGCGYTF
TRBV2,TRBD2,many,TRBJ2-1,TGTGCCAGCTGTGCGGCCATTCCGGGGGGCAATGAGCAGTTCTTC,CASCAAIPGGNEQFF
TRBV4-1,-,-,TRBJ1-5,TGCGCCAGCAGCGTAAATGCAAGGGCCGCTGCGGCCCAGCATTTT,CASSVNARAAAAQHF
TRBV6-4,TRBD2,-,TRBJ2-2,TGTGCCAGCAGCGCCCCGAGAACGGGGGGGCCATACACCGGGGAGCTGTTTTTT,CASSAPRTGGPYTGELFF
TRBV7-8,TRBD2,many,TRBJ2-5,TGTGCCAGCAGCCGAGCGGGGGTAAATCGGGGAGAGACCCAGTACTTC,CASSRAGVNRGETQYF
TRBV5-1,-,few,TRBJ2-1,TGCGCCAGCAGCTGGGGCCAGGGTTCCTACAATGAGCAGTTCTTC,CASSWGQGSYNEQFF
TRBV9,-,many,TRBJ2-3,TGTGCCAGCAGCGTAGCGGAGGGCTCTAGCACAGATACGCAGTATTTT,CASSVAEGSSTDTQYF
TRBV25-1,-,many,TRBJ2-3,TGTGCCAGCAGTGGCGTGGGCAGTCCCGCGGATACGCAGTATTTT,CASSGVGSPADTQYF
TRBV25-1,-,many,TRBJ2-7,TGTGCCACCATGGGGCCCTACGAGCAGTACTTC,CATMGPYEQYF
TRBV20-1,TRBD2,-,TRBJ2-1,TGCAGTGCTAGAGAGAGCGGGAGTTTCGATGAGCAGTTCTTC,CSARESGSFDEQFF
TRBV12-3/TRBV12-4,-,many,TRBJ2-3,TGTGCCAGCAGGCCTTTCCTTGGCACAGATACGCAGTATTTT,CASRPFLGTDTQYF
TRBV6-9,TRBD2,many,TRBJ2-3,TGTGCCAGCAGTTACCGACTAGCGACAGATACGCAGTATTTT,CASSYRLATDTQYF
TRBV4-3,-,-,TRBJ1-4,TGCGCCAGCAGCCAAGATTTGACTAATGAAAAACTGTTTTTT,CASSQDLTNEKLFF
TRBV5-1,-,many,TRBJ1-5,TGCGCCAGCAGCGGGAACTACCTAGGGACCGCCGGGAGGCCCCAGCATTTT,CASSGNYLGTAGRPQHF
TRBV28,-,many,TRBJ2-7,TGTGCCGCCGGCGGGGGACAGCGGGACTCCTACGAGCAGTACTTC,CAAGGGQRDSYEQYF
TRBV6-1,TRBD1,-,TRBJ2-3,TGTGCCAGCAGACACGACAGGGGACGCACAGATACGCAGTATTTT,CASRHDRGRTDTQYF
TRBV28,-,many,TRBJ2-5,TGTGCCAGCGCCACAGGAGCTGCCTTTTCTCTGCAAGAGACCCAGTACTTC,CASATGAAFSLQETQYF
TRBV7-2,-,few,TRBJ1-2,TGTGCCAGCAGCTTAGAAGTACAGGGATTGGGTGGCTACACCTTC,CASSLEVQGLGGYTF
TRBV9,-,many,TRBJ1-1,TGTGCCAGCAGCGTAGGCCAGGCTAACACTGAAGCTTTCTTT,CASSVGQANTEAFF
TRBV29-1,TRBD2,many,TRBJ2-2,TGCAGCGCCAAAGCGGGGGGGAACACCGGGGAGCTGTTTTTT,CSAKAGGNTGELFF
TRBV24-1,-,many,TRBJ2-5,TGTGCCACCAGTGGCGCGTGGGGGGCCCAGTACTTC,CATSGAWGAQYF
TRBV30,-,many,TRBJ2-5,TGTGCCTGGAGCCCAGGGCGGGCCTCAGGGACCCAGTACTTC,CAWSPGRASGTQYF
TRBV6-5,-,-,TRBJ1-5,TGTGCCAGCAGTTCCAGGAAAACTTTGAGATGGAATCAGCCCCAGCATTTT,CASSSRKTLRWNQPQHF
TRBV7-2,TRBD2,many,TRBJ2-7,TGTGCCAGCAGTTTTAGCGGGGGGAGTCACTACGAGCAGTACTTC,CASSFSGGSHYEQYF
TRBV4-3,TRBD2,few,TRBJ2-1,TGCGCCAGCAGCCAAACCGGGACTATGAATGAGCAGTTCTTC,CASSQTGTMNEQFF
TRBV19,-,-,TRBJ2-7,TGTGCCACGAGGGGGGCAGGGCCCTCTCTGGCCTACGAGCAGTACTTC,CATRGAGPSLAYEQYF
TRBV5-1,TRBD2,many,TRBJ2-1,TGCGCCAGCCAAGTAGCGGGGGGCCGGTCCCATGAGCAGTTCTTC,CASQVAGGRSHEQFF
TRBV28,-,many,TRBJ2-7,TGTGCCAGCAGTCCGGGACTCCTTCGGAACGAGCAGTACTTC,CASSPGLLRNEQYF
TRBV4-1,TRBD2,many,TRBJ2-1,TGCGCCAGCAGCCAAGTAGCTGGGACTAGTACAAATGAGCAGTTCTTC,CASSQVAGTSTNEQFF
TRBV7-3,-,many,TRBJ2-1,TGTGCCAGCAGCTTAACACCCGCCTACAATGAGCAGTTCTTC,CASSLTPAYNEQFF
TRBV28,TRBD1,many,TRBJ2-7,TGTGCCAGCAAACCCCCGGGACAGGGCTACGAGCAGTACTTC,CASKPPGQGYEQYF
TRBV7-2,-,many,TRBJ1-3,TGTGCCAGCAGCTTAGGACAGGCTCCTAGCTCTGGAAACACCATATATTTT,CASSLGQAPSSGNTIYF
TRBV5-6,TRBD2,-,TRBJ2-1,TGTGCCAGCAGCTTGGATCCTAGCGGGGGACCATACAATGAGCAGTTCTTC,CASSLDPSGGPYNEQFF
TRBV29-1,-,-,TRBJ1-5,TGCAGCCTGGATACAGGGATGAATCAGCCCCAGCATTTT,CSLDTGMNQPQHF
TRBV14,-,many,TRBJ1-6,TGTGCCAGCAGCCAAGAACGAGGATCACCCCTCCACTTT,CASSQERGSPLHF
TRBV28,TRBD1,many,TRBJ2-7,TGTGCCAGCAGTTCCGGGACAGTCTCCTACGAGCAGTACTTC,CASSSGTVSYEQYF
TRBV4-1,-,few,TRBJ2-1,TGCGCCAGCAGCCAAGTGTTCGGACACCGCTACAATGAGCAGTTCTTC,CASSQVFGHRYNEQFF
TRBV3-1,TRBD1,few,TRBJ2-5,TGTGCCAGCAGCCAAGATTGGGTGATCCGACAGGGGTCCTGGGAGACCCAGTACTTC,CASSQDWVIRQGSWETQYF
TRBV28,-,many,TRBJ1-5,TGTGCCAGCAGTTCCACCGGGTCCGGAGGTCAGCCCCAGCATTTT,CASSSTGSGGQPQHF
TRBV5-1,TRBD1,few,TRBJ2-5,TGCGCCAGCAGCTCGGGACAGGTTCCGGAGACCCAGTACTTC,CASSSGQVPETQYF
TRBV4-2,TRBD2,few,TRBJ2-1,TGTGCCAGCAGCCAAGGAGAGAGGGGAGGGGATTACAATGAGCAGTTCTTC,CASSQGERGGDYNEQFF
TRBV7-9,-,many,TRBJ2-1,TGTGCCAGCAGCTTAGAGGGAGATTACAATGAGCAGTTCTTC,CASSLEGDYNEQFF
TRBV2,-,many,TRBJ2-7,TGTGCCAGCACCCCGGGGCGGAGCTCCTACGAGCAGTACTTC,CASTPGRSSYEQYF
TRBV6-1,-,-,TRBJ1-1,TGTGCAAGCAGTATTTCGACCTTTAACGACGCTGAAGCTTTCTTT,CASSISTFNDAEAFF
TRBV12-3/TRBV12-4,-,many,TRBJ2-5,TGTGCCAGCAGTTCAGGGAATGCAGGGGGGTCCGAGACCCAGTACTTC,CASSSGNAGGSETQYF